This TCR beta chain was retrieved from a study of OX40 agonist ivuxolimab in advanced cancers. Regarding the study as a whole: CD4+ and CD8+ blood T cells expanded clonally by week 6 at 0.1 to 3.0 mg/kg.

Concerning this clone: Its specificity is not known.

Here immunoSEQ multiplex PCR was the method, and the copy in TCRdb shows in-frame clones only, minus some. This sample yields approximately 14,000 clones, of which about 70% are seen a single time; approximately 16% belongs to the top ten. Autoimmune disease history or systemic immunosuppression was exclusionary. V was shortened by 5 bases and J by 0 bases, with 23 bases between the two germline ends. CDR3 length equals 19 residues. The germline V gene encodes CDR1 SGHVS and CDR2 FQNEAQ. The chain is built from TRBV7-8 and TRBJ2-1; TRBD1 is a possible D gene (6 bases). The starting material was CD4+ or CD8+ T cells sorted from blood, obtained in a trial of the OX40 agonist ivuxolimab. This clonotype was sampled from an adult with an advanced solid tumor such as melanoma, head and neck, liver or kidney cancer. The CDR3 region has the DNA TGTGCCAGCAGCCCCCTCCTAGACAGGACCCTTTTCTCCTACAATGAGCAGTTCTTC. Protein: CASSPLLDRTLFSYNEQFF. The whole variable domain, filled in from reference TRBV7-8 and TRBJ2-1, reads GAGVSQSPRYKVAKRGQDVALRCDPISGHVSLFWYQQALGQGPEFLTYFQNEAQLDKSGLPSDRFFAERPEGSVSTLKIQRTQQEDSAVYLCASSPLLDRTLFSYNEQFFGPGTRLTVL.